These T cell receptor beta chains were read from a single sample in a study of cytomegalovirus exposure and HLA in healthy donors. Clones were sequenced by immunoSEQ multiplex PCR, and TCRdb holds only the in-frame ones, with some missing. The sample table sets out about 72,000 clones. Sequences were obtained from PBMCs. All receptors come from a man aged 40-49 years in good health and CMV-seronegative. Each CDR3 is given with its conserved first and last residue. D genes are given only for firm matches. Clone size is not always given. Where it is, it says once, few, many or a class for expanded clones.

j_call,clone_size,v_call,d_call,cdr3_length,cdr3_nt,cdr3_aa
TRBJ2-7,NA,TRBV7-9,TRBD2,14,TGTGCCAGCAGCTTAGCCGGACTAGATCTCGAGCAGTACTTC,CASSLAGLDLEQYF
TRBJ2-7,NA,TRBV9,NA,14,TGTGCCAGCAGTGCCTCCCAGGATGGCTCCGAGCAGTACTTC,CASSASQDGSEQYF
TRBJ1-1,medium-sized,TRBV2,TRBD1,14,TGTGCCAGCAGGGGACAGATAATGAACACTGAAGCTTTCTTT,CASRGQIMNTEAFF
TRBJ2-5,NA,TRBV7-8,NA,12,TGTGCCAGCAGCTTCCAGCAAGAGACCCAGTACTTC,CASSFQQETQYF
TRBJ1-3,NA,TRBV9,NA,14,TGTGCCAGCAGCGTAGGAGGGATCGCGGACACCATATATTTT,CASSVGGIADTIYF
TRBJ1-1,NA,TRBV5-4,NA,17,TGTGCCAGCAGCTTGACGCTCCGGACATACATGAACACTGAAGCTTTCTTT,CASSLTLRTYMNTEAFF
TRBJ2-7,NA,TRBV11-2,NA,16,TGTGCCAGCAGCGTACGAAAGGGGGTTTTGAAGAACGAGCAGTACTTC,CASSVRKGVLKNEQYF
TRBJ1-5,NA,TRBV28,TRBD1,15,TGTGCCAGCAGTTTGGGGACAGTCGGCAATCAGCCCCAGCATTTT,CASSLGTVGNQPQHF
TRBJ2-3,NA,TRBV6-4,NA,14,TGTGCCAGCAGTGATTCGTTGGGCGCCGATACGCAGTATTTT,CASSDSLGADTQYF
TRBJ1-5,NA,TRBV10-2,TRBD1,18,TGCGCCAGCAGTAGGGACAGGGAACAACGTGGGGTAGTCAAGTCCCAGCATTTT,CASSRDREQRGVVKSQHF
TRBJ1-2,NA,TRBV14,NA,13,TGTGCCAGCAGCCATGAACAAAACTATGGCTACACCTTC,CASSHEQNYGYTF
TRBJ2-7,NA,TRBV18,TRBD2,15,TGTGCCAGCTCACCGGGACTAGCGGGGGGGCCCGAGCAGTACTTC,CASSPGLAGGPEQYF
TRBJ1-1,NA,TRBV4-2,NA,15,TGTGCCAGCAGCACCGGCGGGGGGCCGAACACTGAAGCTTTCTTT,CASSTGGGPNTEAFF
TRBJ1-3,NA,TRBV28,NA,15,TGTGCCAGCAGTCTGGGGGGGGTCACTGGAAACACCATATATTTT,CASSLGGVTGNTIYF
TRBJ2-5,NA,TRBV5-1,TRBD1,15,TGCGCCAGCAGCTTGGGGGACAGGGGTGGCGAGACCCAGTACTTC,CASSLGDRGGETQYF
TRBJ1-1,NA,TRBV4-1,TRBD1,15,TGCGCCAGCAGCCCCCGAGGACAGGCAAACACTGAAGCTTTCTTT,CASSPRGQANTEAFF
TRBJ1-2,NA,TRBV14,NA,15,TGTGCCAGCAGCCAAGAGTCCACGGGGAGGTATGGCTACACCTTC,CASSQESTGRYGYTF
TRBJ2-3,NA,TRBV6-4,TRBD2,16,TGTGCCAGCAGGCGGACTAGCGGGGGGGTTCAAGATACGCAGTATTTT,CASRRTSGGVQDTQYF
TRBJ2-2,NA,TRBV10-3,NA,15,TGTGCCATCCGGTCAGGGGAGACGAACACCGGGGAGCTGTTTTTT,CAIRSGETNTGELFF
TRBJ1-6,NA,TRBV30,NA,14,TGTGCCTGGAGGGAAGCGGGGGACGTTTCACCCCTCCACTTT,CAWREAGDVSPLHF
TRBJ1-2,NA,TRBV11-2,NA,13,TGTGCCAGCAGCTTAGAACGGTACTATGGCTACACCTTC,CASSLERYYGYTF
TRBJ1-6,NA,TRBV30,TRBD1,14,TGTGCCTGGAGTACCAGGGGGTCGGATTCACCCCTCCACTTT,CAWSTRGSDSPLHF
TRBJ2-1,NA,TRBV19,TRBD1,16,TGTGCCAGTAGTGGGGGACAGGGGGCGAGATACAATGAGCAGTTCTTC,CASSGGQGARYNEQFF
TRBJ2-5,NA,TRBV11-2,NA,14,TGTGCCAGCAGCTTATTCGACAGGCAAAAGACCCAGTACTTC,CASSLFDRQKTQYF
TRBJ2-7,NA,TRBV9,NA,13,TGTGCCAGCAGCGTGGGGGGAGACTACGAGCAGTACTTC,CASSVGGDYEQYF
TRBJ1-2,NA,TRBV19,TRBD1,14,TGTGCCAGTAGACGACAGGGAGAGAACTATGGCTACACCTTC,CASRRQGENYGYTF
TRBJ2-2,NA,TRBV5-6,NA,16,TGTGCCAGCAGCTTGGTTGGGGGCCCAAACACCGGGGAGCTGTTTTTT,CASSLVGGPNTGELFF
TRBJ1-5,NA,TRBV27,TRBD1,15,TGTGCCAGCCGGTACAGGGGGGGAGGCAATCAGCCCCAGCATTTT,CASRYRGGGNQPQHF
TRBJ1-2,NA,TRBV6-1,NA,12,TGTGCCAGCAGTCCACCACAGGGTGGCTACACCTTC,CASSPPQGGYTF
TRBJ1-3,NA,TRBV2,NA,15,TGTGCCAGCAGTAGGGACTCAAGCTCTGGAAACACCATATATTTT,CASSRDSSSGNTIYF
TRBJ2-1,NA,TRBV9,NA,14,TGTGCCAGCTCTGAGGGGGGGGCCAACAATGAGCAGTTCTTC,CASSEGGANNEQFF
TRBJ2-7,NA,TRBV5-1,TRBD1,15,TGCGCCAGCAGTTGGGGACAGGGGGCCCCCTACGAGCAGTACTTC,CASSWGQGAPYEQYF